A selection of T cell receptor beta chains follows, all from one sample in a study of blood T cell repertoires in COVID-19. The table came from immunoSEQ multiplex PCR; TCRdb's copy has only in-frame clones and leaves some out. The sample carries about 130,000 clones, roughly 83% recorded once. The sample was peripheral blood. These receptors were collected from a woman aged 25 to 39 who had recovered from COVID-19. Both conserved end residues are part of each CDR3. D genes are given only for firm matches.

V	J	D	CDR3	DNA
TRBV2	TRBJ1-5	-	CASSASANQPQHF	TGTGCCAGCAGTGCCAGTGCCAATCAGCCCCAGCATTTT
TRBV30	TRBJ1-2	TRBD1	CAWSTRGLRGYTF	TGTGCCTGGAGTACCAGGGGGCTTCGGGGCTACACCTTC
TRBV5-6	TRBJ1-2	TRBD1	CASSPRGQGIFYGYTF	TGTGCCAGCAGCCCTAGGGGACAGGGGATTTTCTATGGCTACACCTTC
TRBV30	TRBJ1-5	-	CAWSTAADQPQHF	TGTGCCTGGAGTACGGCAGCGGATCAGCCCCAGCATTTT
TRBV11-2	TRBJ1-3	-	CASSPGQTSGNTIYF	TGTGCCAGCAGCCCCGGACAGACCTCTGGAAACACCATATATTTT
TRBV6-5	TRBJ1-5	-	CASSYSVQPQHF	TGTGCCAGCAGTTACTCCGTTCAGCCCCAGCATTTT
TRBV5-1	TRBJ1-1	-	CASSFLPDMNTEAFF	TGCGCCAGCAGCTTCCTCCCAGACATGAACACTGAAGCTTTCTTT
TRBV5-1	TRBJ2-1	-	CASSLVNNRDSYNEQFF	TGCGCCAGCAGCTTGGTTAATAACAGGGACTCCTACAATGAGCAGTTCTTC
TRBV6-5	TRBJ1-2	TRBD1	CASRKDRTTNYGYTF	TGTGCCAGCAGAAAGGACAGGACGACTAACTATGGCTACACCTTC
TRBV6-5	TRBJ2-3	TRBD2	CASSVSGGSDTQYF	TGTGCCAGCAGCGTATCGGGGGGGTCCGATACGCAGTATTTT